What follows describes a single T cell receptor beta chain. The specificity of this receptor is unknown. Per-nucleotide qualities are absent, and no much larger clonotype sits a single base away. The instrument given in TCRdb is Illumina HiSeq 1500. Clones were called with MiXCR by TCRdb after fastp trimmed the public reads at Q25, and only in-frame beta chains were retained. Rows merge per CDR3 protein into single entries with the most common DNA and genes. The sample table shows 200,000 to 300,000 distinct CDR3 sequences, and about an eighth are seen once. The top ten hold about 10% of the sample. The data were taken from a study of T cell repertoires in cytomegalovirus infection (dated by TCRdb to between 2019 and 2020). Study-wide context: Donor HLA type was relevant to the analysis, because carriage of CMV infection together with the matching HLA type was indicated by public TCR beta signatures.

Here is what the overall study found, with its caveats: The ex vivo response was dominated by HLA-C-restricted CMV-specific TCR beta clonotypes, which also provided the single most frequent clonotype in two of eight donors. In both this cohort and an independent cohort of 352 donors, the cumulative frequency of public TCR beta family members distinguished carriers of CMV infection plus the relevant HLA type.

The CDR3 sequence holds 15 residues, the cysteine and phenylalanine included. The entry retains the CDR3 DNA only, 45 bases that are in frame from base 1. V is shortened by 3 bases, J by 0 bases, and the region joining them spans 11 bases. Sequences LNHDA (CDR1) and SQIVND (CDR2) are obtained from the germline V gene (reference sequence). Sequencing was performed on PBMCs. Recombination joined TRBV19 with TRBJ1-2; the D gene lacks a confident call. This receptor was taken from a human donor in good health (CMV status not recorded). Some clones in this sample may be carry-over from other donors' samples. The DNA sequence is TGTGCCAGTAGTATCCGCGTATTTGCTAACTATGGCTACACCTTC. Translated, this is CASSIRVFANYGYTF.